Each of the 16 T cell receptor beta chains below was sequenced from the same sample in a study of blood T cell repertoires in COVID-19. Libraries were prepared by immunoSEQ multiplex PCR; TCRdb keeps only in-frame clonotypes and omits some of them. The sample lists around 100,000 clones, approximately 84% seen once, with approximately 24% in the top ten. What was sequenced was peripheral blood. The source of these receptors is a human donor in a cohort sampled during active COVID-19.

The J gene is TRBJ1-2, the V gene TRBV15; 7 positions agree with TRBD1. Germline V gene sequence: CDR1 LNHNV, CDR2 YYDKDF (reference sequence). CDR3 length equals 13 residues. The V segment lost 3 bases and the J segment 3 bases; nucleotides outside the gene matches: 1. CDR3 sequence (DNA): TGTGCCACCAGCAGCGGGACAGACTATGGCTACACCTTC. This gives the protein CATSSGTDYGYTF. The full variable domain, its missing parts supplied by reference TRBV15 and TRBJ1-2, is DAMVIQNPRYQVTQFGKPVTLSCSQTLNHNVMYWYQQKSSQAPKLLFHYYDKDFNNEADTPDNFQSRRPNTSFCFLDIRSPGLGDTAMYLCATSSGTDYGYTFGSGTRLTVV.

The chain recombines TRBV7-9 with TRBJ2-5, with 10 bases lining up with TRBD2. Germline lookup yields CDR1 SEHNR and CDR2 FQNEAQ (reference sequence). There are 15 residues in the CDR3. V dropped 1 base and J dropped 3; count of bases not matched to a gene: 2. The CDR3 nucleotides read TGTGCCAGCAGCTTAGAAGCGGGGGGGAAAGAGACCCAGTACTTC. Its translation is CASSLEAGGKETQYF.

The chain has TRBV9 and TRBJ2-1, with 11 positions matching TRBD2. Germline V gene sequence: CDR1 SGDLS, CDR2 YYNGEE. V shed 2 bases, J shed 6 bases, and the junction held 4 bases outside the gene matches. The CDR3 sequence is 15 residues long. CDR3 in amino acids: CASSVSGGAGNEQFF. The CDR3 DNA reads TGTGCCAGCAGCGTTAGCGGGGGGGCCGGCAATGAGCAGTTCTTC.

V usage is TRBV18 and J usage is TRBJ1-1, with 8 bases that match TRBD1. V lost 5 bases, J lost 4 bases, and 6 bases stayed unmatched. In germline, CDR1 is KGHSH, CDR2 LQKENI. The length of the CDR3 is 14 residues. The CDR3 sequence is CASSSGGMGTEAFF. The CDR3, as DNA: TGTGCCAGCTCATCAGGGGGCATGGGCACTGAAGCTTTCTTT.

The chain carries TRBV7-8 and TRBJ2-1, with TRBD2 identical over 8 bases. This CDR3 spans 16 amino acids. V shed 3 bases and J 6 bases; nucleotides not matched to a gene: 10. The germline gives CDR1 SGHVS, CDR2 FQNEAQ. The CDR3, as DNA: TGTGCCAGCAGCTTTAACATCGGGACTAGTATCAATGAGCAGTTCTTC. This gives the protein CASSFNIGTSINEQFF.

This rearrangement joins TRBV12-3 or TRBV12-4 to TRBJ1-5; D uncertain. Trimming took off 1 base at V and 4 bases at J, with 5 bases between the two ends. This CDR3 is built from 13 residues. The CDR3 nucleotides read TGTGCCAGCAGTTTAGAAGCTAATCAGCCCCAGCATTTT. Its translation: CASSLEANQPQHF.

The chain recombines TRBV28 with TRBJ2-1; tentative D call: TRBD2 (5 bases). V lost 6 bases and J 7 bases, leaving 19 bases between the germline ends. The CDR3 has 15 amino acids. Per germline, CDR1 MDHEN and CDR2 SYDVKM. CDR3 DNA: TGTGCCAGCAGCGCAATCGGGGAAGGTGGAAATGAGCAGTTCTTC. Translated, it gives CASSAIGEGGNEQFF.

The chain joins TRBV4-3 to TRBJ1-6; D is perhaps TRBD1 (5 bases). CDR1 and CDR2 (germline): LGHNA, YSLEER. V lost 4 bases and J 8 bases, leaving 18 bases between the germline ends. The CDR3 has 16 residues. The CDR3 protein is CASSRGTEKGDSPLHF. The CDR3 region has the DNA TGCGCCAGCAGCCGCGGGACGGAAAAAGGGGATTCACCCCTCCACTTT.

This clone was detected many times. The rearrangement joins TRBV12-3 or TRBV12-4 to TRBJ1-3; possible D gene TRBD1, 6 bases. The ends were cut back, 8 bases at V and 4 bases at J, with 12 bases in the middle. The CDR3 is 13 residues long. CDR3 sequence reads: CASSGTKGNTIYF. For the CDR3, the DNA is TGTGCCAGCTCGGGGACAAAGGGAAACACCATATATTTT.

The CDR3 spells CASSTQTGGAYEQYF. In nucleotides, the CDR3 is TGTGCCAGCAGCACCCAGACAGGGGGCGCCTACGAGCAGTACTTC. The chain carries TRBV9 and TRBJ2-7; TRBD1 aligns across 10 bases. Germline V lookup: CDR1 SGDLS, CDR2 YYNGEE. V lost 4 bases, J lost 2 bases, and 6 bases stayed unmatched. This CDR3 contains 15 residues.

The chain carries TRBV13 and TRBJ1-1; D gene unclear. Trimming took 6 bases from V and 0 from J, leaving 14 bases between them. The V gene's germline CDR1 is PRHDT and CDR2 FYEKMQ (reference sequence). The CDR3 has 15 residues. Here the CDR3 reads CASRTDPLMNTEAFF. DNA for the CDR3: TGTGCCAGCAGAACAGACCCACTCATGAACACTGAAGCTTTCTTT.

This clone was seen just once. The chain has TRBV19 and TRBJ2-6; 12 bases line up with TRBD1. With V trimmed by 5 bases and J by 3 bases, 8 bases remained unmatched. This CDR3 contains 18 residues. Germline loops: CDR1 LNHDA, CDR2 SQIVND (reference sequence). Written as DNA, the CDR3 is TGTGCCAGTAGTTACGCCGGGACAGGGGGCTTTGGGGCCAACGTCCTGACTTTC. Translating it yields CASSYAGTGGFGANVLTF.

The V call is TRBV12-5, the J call TRBJ2-1; 8 bases align to TRBD1. J gave up 7 bases and V 4 bases, and 12 bases lay outside the gene matches. Germline assignment: CDR1 LGHNT and CDR2 FRNRAP. The CDR3 is 16 residues long. CDR3 coding DNA: TGTGCTAGTGGTTCGTTCTCAGGGGGCTTGGCGAATGAGCAGTTCTTC. Residues: CASGSFSGGLANEQFF. Variable domain in full (rest from reference TRBV12-5 and TRBJ2-1): DARVTQTPRHKVTEMGQEVTMRCQPILGHNTVFWYRQTMMQGLELLAYFRNRAPLDDSGMPKDRFSAEMPDATLATLKIQPSEPRDSAVYFCASGSFSGGLANEQFFGPGTRLTVL.

This rearrangement joins TRBV19 to TRBJ1-6; D is unclear. V was cut by 5 bases and J by 7 bases, with 21 bases left in between. Germline V gives CDR1 LNHDA, CDR2 SQIVND (reference sequence). The CDR3 spans 17 residues. The CDR3 spells CASSRVRRFSENSPLHF. Written as DNA, the CDR3 is TGTGCCAGTAGTCGGGTCCGGAGATTTAGTGAGAATTCACCCCTCCACTTT.

This clone appeared a single time. This sequence joins TRBV9 and TRBJ2-3, with 7 nucleotides matching TRBD1. Germline CDR1 SGDLS, CDR2 YYNGEE. With 3 bases clipped from V and 6 bases from J, the junction kept 10 bases outside the gene matches. This CDR3 has 15 amino acids. The CDR3 DNA is TGTGCCAGCAGCGCAAGTCCAGGGGGATCGGATACGCAGTATTTT. This codes for CASSASPGGSDTQYF.

The rearrangement joins TRBV7-3 to TRBJ2-3; TRBD2 agrees at 13 bases. In germline, CDR1 is SGHTA, CDR2 FQGTGA. J was trimmed by 0 bases and V by 2 bases; bases with no gene match: 5. The CDR3 length is 18 residues. CDR3 DNA sequence: TGTGCCAGCAGCTTATCTGCGGGACTAGCGGGGAGCACAGATACGCAGTATTTT. Translated, it gives CASSLSAGLAGSTDTQYF.